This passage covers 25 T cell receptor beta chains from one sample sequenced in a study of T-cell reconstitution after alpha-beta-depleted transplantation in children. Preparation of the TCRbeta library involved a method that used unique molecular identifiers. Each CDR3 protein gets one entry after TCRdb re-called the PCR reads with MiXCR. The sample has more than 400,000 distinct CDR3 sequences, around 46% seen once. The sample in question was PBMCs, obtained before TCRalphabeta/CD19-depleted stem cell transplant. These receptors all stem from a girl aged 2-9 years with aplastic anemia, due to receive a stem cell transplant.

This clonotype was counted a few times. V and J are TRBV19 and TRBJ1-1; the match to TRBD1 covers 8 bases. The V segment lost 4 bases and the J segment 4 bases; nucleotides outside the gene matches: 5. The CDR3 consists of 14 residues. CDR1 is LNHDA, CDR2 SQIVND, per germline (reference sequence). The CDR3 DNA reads TGTGCCAGTAGTACAGGGGGCGCGAGCACTGAAGCTTTCTTT. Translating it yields CASSTGGASTEAFF.

The CDR3 sequence: CASSWSDRTYEQYF. CDR3 nucleotide sequence: TGTGCCAGCAGTTGGAGCGACAGGACCTACGAGCAGTACTTC. This chain links TRBV28 with TRBJ2-7; the D gene is possibly TRBD1 (6 bases). The germline gives CDR1 MDHEN, CDR2 SYDVKM. Trimming took off 4 bases at V and 2 bases at J, with 12 bases between the two ends. CDR3 length: 14 residues. Based on the CDR3 plus reference TRBV28 and TRBJ2-7, the full variable domain is DVKVTQSSRYLVKRTGEKVFLECVQDMDHENMFWYRQDPGLGLRLIYFSYDVKMKEKGDIPEGYSVSREKKERFSLILESASTNQTSMYLCASSWSDRTYEQYFGPGTRLTVT.

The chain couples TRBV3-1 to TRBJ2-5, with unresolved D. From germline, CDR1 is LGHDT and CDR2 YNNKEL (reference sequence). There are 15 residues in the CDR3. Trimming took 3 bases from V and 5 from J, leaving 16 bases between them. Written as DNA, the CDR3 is TGTGCCAGCAGCCATCTCTCCTACCTGCGGGAGACCCAGTACTTC. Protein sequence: CASSHLSYLRETQYF.

The CDR3 is CSAEPGQGSVTQYF. DNA of the CDR3: TGCAGTGCTGAACCGGGACAGGGGTCTGTGACCCAGTACTTC. The chain has TRBV20-1 and TRBJ2-5; TRBD1 aligns across 10 bases. This CDR3 contains 14 residues. The germline V gene encodes CDR1 DFQATT and CDR2 SNEGSKA (reference sequence). The J segment lost 7 bases and the V segment lost 5 bases, leaving 10 bases of the junction unmatched.

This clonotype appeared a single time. CDR3 in amino acids: CASSLRPKRGDYNEQFF. In DNA, the CDR3 is TGTGCCAGCAGCTTAAGGCCCAAGCGGGGGGACTACAATGAGCAGTTCTTC. The J gene is TRBJ2-1, the V gene TRBV11-2; 9 nucleotides line up with TRBD2. The length of the CDR3 is 17 residues. Germline CDR1 SGHAT, CDR2 FQNNGV. Trimming took 2 bases from V and 3 from J; bases not matched to a gene: 8. The full variable domain, with the rest looked up from reference TRBV11-2 and TRBJ2-1, is EAGVAQSPRYKIIEKRQSVAFWCNPISGHATLYWYQQILGQGPKLLIQFQNNGVVDDSQLPKDRFSAERLKGVDSTLKIQPAKLEDSAVYLCASSLRPKRGDYNEQFFGPGTRLTVL.

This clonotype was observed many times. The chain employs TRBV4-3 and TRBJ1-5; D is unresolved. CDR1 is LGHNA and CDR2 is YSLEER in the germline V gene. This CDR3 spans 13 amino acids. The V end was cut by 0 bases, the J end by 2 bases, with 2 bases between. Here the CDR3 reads CASSQDRNQPQHF. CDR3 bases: TGCGCCAGCAGCCAAGATCGCAATCAGCCCCAGCATTTT.

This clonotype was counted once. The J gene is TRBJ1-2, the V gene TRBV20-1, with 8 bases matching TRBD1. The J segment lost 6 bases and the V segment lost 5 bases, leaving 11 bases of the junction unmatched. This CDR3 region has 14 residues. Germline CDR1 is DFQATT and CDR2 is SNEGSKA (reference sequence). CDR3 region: CSAQKPDRDNGYTF. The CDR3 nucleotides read TGCAGTGCTCAAAAGCCGGACAGGGACAATGGCTACACCTTC.

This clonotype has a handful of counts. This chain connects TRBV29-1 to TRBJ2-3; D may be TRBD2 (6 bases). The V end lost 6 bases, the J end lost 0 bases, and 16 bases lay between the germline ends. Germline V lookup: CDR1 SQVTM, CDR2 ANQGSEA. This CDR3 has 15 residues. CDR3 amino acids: CSVSISGLSTDTQYF. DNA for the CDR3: TGCAGCGTCTCCATCAGCGGGCTAAGCACAGATACGCAGTATTTT.

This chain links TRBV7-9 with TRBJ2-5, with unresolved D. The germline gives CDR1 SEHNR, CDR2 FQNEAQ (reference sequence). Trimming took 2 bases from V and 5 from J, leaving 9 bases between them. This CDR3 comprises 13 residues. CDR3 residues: CASSLQVRETQYF. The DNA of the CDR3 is TGTGCCAGCAGCTTACAGGTGCGGGAGACCCAGTACTTC.

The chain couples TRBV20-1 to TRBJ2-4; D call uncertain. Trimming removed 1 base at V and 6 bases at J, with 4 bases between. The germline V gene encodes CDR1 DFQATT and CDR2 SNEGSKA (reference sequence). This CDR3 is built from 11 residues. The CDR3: CSARGLNIQYF. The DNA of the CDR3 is TGCAGTGCTAGAGGATTAAACATTCAGTACTTC.

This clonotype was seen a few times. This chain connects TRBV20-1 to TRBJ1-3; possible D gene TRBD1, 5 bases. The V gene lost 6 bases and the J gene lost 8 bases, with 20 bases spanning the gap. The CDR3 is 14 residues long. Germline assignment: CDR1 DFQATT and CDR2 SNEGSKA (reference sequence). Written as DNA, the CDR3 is TGCAGTGCGAGTCGGGCAGGGTCGGGTGACACCATATATTTT. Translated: CSASRAGSGDTIYF.

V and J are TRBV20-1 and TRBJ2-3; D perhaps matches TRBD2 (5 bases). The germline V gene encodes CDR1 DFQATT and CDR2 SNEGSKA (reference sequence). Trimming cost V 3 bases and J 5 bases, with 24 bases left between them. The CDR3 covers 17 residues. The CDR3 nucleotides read TGCAGTGCTAGGCCCGTTTGGCTGGGAGTTGTGGAAGATACGCAGTATTTT. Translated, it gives CSARPVWLGVVEDTQYF.

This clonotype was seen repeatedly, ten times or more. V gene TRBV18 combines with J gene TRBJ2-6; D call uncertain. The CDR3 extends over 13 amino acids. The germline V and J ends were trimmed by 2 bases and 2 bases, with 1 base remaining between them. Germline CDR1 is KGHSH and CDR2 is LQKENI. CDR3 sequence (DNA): TGTGCCAGCTCACCAGCTGGGGCCAACGTCCTGACTTTC. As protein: CASSPAGANVLTF.

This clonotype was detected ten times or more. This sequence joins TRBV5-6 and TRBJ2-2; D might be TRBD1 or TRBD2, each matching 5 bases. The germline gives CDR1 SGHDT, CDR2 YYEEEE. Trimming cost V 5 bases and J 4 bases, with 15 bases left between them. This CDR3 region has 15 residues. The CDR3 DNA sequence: TGTGCCAGCAGGGGTATCGGGGCCGGCACCGGGGAGCTGTTTTTT. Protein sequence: CASRGIGAGTGELFF.

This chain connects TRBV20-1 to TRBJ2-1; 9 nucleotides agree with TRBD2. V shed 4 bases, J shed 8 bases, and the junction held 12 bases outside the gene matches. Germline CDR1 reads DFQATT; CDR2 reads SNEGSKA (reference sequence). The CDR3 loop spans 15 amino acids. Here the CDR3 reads CSATYRTSVVHEQFF. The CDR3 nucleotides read TGCAGTGCTACCTACCGGACTAGCGTTGTGCATGAGCAGTTCTTC.

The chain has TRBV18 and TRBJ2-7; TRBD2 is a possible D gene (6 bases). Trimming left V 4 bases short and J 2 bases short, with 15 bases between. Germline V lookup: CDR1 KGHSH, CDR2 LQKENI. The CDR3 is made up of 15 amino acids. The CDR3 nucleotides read TGTGCCAGCTCACTTACCACTCCGGGAGCCTACGAGCAGTACTTC. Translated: CASSLTTPGAYEQYF.

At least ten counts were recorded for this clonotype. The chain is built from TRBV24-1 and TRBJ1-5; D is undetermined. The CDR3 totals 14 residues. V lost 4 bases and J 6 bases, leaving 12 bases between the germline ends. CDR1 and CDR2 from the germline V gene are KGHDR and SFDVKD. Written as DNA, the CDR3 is TGTGCCACCAGTGACCCGACCCTGGGTCAGCCCCAGCATTTT. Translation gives CATSDPTLGQPQHF.

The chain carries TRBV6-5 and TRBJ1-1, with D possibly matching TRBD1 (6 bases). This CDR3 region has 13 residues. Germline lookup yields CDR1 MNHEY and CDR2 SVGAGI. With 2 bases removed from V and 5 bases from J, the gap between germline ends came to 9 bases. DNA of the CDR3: TGTGCCAGCAGTTACCAGGGGTCGACTGAAGCTTTCTTT. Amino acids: CASSYQGSTEAFF.

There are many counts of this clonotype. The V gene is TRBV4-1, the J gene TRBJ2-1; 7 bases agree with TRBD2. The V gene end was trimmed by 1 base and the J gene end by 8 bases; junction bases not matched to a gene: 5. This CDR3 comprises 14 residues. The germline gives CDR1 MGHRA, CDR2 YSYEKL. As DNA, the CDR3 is TGCGCCAGCAGCCAAGTCCTAGCGGTTGATGAGCAGTTCTTC. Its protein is CASSQVLAVDEQFF.

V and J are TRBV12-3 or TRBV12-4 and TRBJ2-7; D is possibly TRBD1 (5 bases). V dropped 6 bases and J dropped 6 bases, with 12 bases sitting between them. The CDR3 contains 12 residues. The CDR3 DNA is TGTGCCAGCAGGCTTCAGGGTACCGAGCAGTACTTC. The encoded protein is CASRLQGTEQYF.

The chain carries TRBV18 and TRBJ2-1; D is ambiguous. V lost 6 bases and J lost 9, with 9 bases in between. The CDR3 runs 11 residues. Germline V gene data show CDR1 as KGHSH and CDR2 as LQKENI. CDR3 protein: CASSDLAEQFF. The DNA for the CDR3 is TGTGCCAGCTCGGATCTTGCTGAGCAGTTCTTC.

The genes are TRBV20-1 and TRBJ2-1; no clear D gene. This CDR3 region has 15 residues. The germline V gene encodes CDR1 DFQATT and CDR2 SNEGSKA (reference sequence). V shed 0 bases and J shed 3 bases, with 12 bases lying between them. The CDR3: CSARDLFESYNEQFF. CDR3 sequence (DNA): TGCAGTGCTAGAGATCTCTTCGAGAGCTACAATGAGCAGTTCTTC.

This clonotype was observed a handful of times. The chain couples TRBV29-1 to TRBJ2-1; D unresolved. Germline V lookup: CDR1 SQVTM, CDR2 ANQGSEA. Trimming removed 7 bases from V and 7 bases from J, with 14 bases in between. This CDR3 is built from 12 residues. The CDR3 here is CSANPGINEQFF. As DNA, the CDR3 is TGCAGCGCCAACCCAGGAATTAATGAGCAGTTCTTC.

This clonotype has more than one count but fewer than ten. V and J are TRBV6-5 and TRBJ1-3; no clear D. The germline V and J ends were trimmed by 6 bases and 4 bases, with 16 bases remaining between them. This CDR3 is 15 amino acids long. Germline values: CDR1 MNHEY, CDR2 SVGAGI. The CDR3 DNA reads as TGTGCCAGCAGCTACCCGGCGGAGAGCGGAAACACCATATATTTT. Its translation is CASSYPAESGNTIYF.

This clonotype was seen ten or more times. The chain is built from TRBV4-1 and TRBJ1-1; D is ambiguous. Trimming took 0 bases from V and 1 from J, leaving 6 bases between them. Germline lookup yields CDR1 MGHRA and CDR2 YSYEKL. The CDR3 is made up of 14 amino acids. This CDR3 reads CASSQDPPNTEAFF. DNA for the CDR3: TGCGCCAGCAGCCAAGACCCGCCGAACACTGAAGCTTTCTTT.